A selection of T cell receptor beta chains follows, all from one sample in a study of beta chain features in type 1 diabetes. Data came from immunoSEQ multiplex PCR; TCRdb stores just in-frame clones and leaves some out. The profile shows hundreds of thousands of clones, 11% to 15% of them singletons. The sequencing input was naive CD4+ T cells from blood. The receptors were sampled from a man between 18 and 29 years old with type 1 diabetes. Each CDR3 is given with its conserved first and last residue. D genes are given only for firm matches. Rows give clone size only sometimes, using once, few, many, or a class for an expanded clone.

j_call | d_call | clone_size | v_call | cdr3_aa | cdr3_nt
TRBJ2-1 | NA | NA | TRBV12-5 | CASGLLTPGPYAYEQFF | TGTGCTAGTGGTTTGCTCACTCCGGGGCCTTACGCCTATGAGCAGTTCTTC
TRBJ1-1 | TRBD1 | NA | TRBV5-6 | CASSFFGQGREAFF | TGTGCCAGCAGCTTTTTCGGACAGGGCCGTGAAGCTTTCTTT
TRBJ2-1 | NA | NA | TRBV7-9 | CASSSTGFYNEQFF | TGTGCCAGCAGCTCCACAGGGTTCTACAATGAGCAGTTCTTC
TRBJ2-5 | NA | NA | TRBV7-2 | CASTGYAETQYF | TGTGCCAGCACCGGCTACGCGGAGACCCAGTACTTC
TRBJ1-1 | NA | few | TRBV5-6 | CASKFGNTEAFF | TGTGCCAGCAAATTCGGGAACACTGAAGCTTTCTTT
TRBJ2-1 | TRBD1 | NA | TRBV6-5 | CASSRRGQGFGEQFF | TGTGCCAGCAGCCGTCGGGGACAGGGGTTCGGTGAGCAGTTCTTC
TRBJ2-7 | NA | NA | TRBV20-1 | CSALNYEQYF | TGCAGTGCTCTCAACTACGAGCAGTACTTC
TRBJ1-5 | NA | NA | TRBV10-3 | CAISESNRVSRPQHF | TGTGCCATCAGTGAGTCGAACAGGGTGTCAAGGCCCCAGCATTTT
TRBJ1-4 | NA | few | TRBV2 | CASSMETEKLFF | TGTGCCAGCAGCATGGAGACGGAAAAACTGTTTTTT
TRBJ2-7 | NA | NA | TRBV2 | CASSLQASAIYEQYF | TGTGCCAGCAGTTTACAGGCCTCGGCCATTTACGAGCAGTACTTC
TRBJ2-3 | NA | NA | TRBV4-2 | CASSQDRGGPTDTQYF | TGTGCCAGCAGCCAAGATCGAGGGGGGCCAACAGATACGCAGTATTTT
TRBJ2-3 | NA | NA | TRBV18 | CASSPEDIAGTDTQYF | TGTGCCAGCTCACCAGAAGATATAGCGGGCACAGATACGCAGTATTTT
TRBJ1-5 | NA | NA | TRBV7-9 | CASSSAWTDSNQPQHF | TGTGCCAGCAGCTCAGCATGGACAGATAGCAATCAGCCCCAGCATTTT
TRBJ2-7 | TRBD1 | NA | TRBV28 | CASRQGVTEQYF | TGTGCCAGTAGACAGGGGGTGACCGAGCAGTACTTC
TRBJ1-2 | NA | NA | TRBV6-1 | CASSSKGDGYGYTF | TGTGCCAGCAGTTCCAAAGGGGACGGCTATGGCTACACCTTC
TRBJ1-1 | TRBD1 | NA | TRBV10-3 | CAISESRGLRDTEAFF | TGTGCCATCAGTGAGTCGAGGGGGCTGAGAGACACTGAAGCTTTCTTT
TRBJ2-1 | NA | NA | TRBV5-1 | CASSFVRTEPPGEQFF | TGCGCCAGCAGTTTCGTGCGGACGGAACCCCCTGGTGAGCAGTTCTTC
TRBJ2-3 | TRBD2 | NA | TRBV9 | CASSPRLASTDTQYF | TGTGCCAGCAGCCCAAGACTAGCCTCCACAGATACGCAGTATTTT
TRBJ2-7 | TRBD2 | NA | TRBV27 | CASKTSGSIYEQYF | TGTGCCAGCAAGACTAGCGGGAGTATCTACGAGCAGTACTTC
TRBJ2-2 | NA | few | TRBV11-2 | CASSLRGITGELFF | TGTGCCAGCAGCTTAAGGGGGATAACCGGGGAGCTGTTTTTT